These 27 T cell receptor beta chains were all obtained from the same sample, sequenced in a study of T cells in Graves' hyperthyroidism and ophthalmopathy. The source material, RNA transcripts, was used to amplify TCR beta CDR3 regions. The study used the HTBI primer set for a first-round RT-PCR of the TCR CDR3. TCRdb re-derived calls from the multiplex PCR reads in MiXCR, one entry per CDR3 protein. The sample has under 800,000 distinct CDR3 sequences; around 15% are singletons. The sequenced sample consisted of blood. All receptors come from a woman between 18 and 30 years old with Graves' hyperthyroidism.

This clonotype was observed many times. This chain uses TRBV7-9 with TRBJ2-3, with a possible D match to TRBD2 (5 bases). The CDR3 sequence is 16 residues long. V shed 4 bases and J shed 0 bases, with 14 bases lying between them. Germline V gene lookup returns CDR1 SEHNR and CDR2 FQNEAQ (reference sequence). As DNA, the CDR3 is TGTGCCAGCAGCTCCCAAAACTTAGCGAGCACAGATACGCAGTATTTT. It is translated as CASSSQNLASTDTQYF.

As regards this clonotype: The junction does not match germline at one end; this may be a read error. The chain carries TRBV19 and TRBJ2-6; D possibly uses TRBD1 or TRBD2 (5 bases each). The germline CDR1 and CDR2 sequences are LNHDA and SQIVND (reference sequence). This CDR3 is built from 14 residues. CDR3 bases: TGTGCCAGTAAGACGGAGGCTGGGGCCGACGTCCTGACTTTC. The encoded protein is CASKTEAGADVLTF.

This clonotype was recorded many times. This rearrangement joins TRBV30 to TRBJ2-7; maybe TRBD1 (6 bases). Germline assignment: CDR1 GTSNPN and CDR2 SVGIG (reference sequence). V was shortened by 7 bases and J by 2 bases, with 12 bases between the two germline ends. This CDR3 contains 12 residues. CDR3 sequence (DNA): TGTGCCTTTGGACAGCAAGCCTACGAGCAGTACTTC. Protein: CAFGQQAYEQYF.

This clonotype was picked up many times. The rearrangement joins TRBV7-3 to TRBJ2-7; TRBD2 matches at 11 bases. Trimming at V came to 2 bases and at J to 3 bases, leaving 9 bases not matched to a gene. The germline V gene encodes CDR1 SGHTA and CDR2 FQGTGA. The CDR3 consists of 17 residues. CDR3 sequence: CASSLLAGGSPVYEQYF. DNA for the CDR3: TGTGCCAGCAGCTTACTAGCGGGAGGCTCACCAGTCTACGAGCAGTACTTC.

This chain joins TRBV15 and TRBJ2-5; weak D call: TRBD2 (5 bases). Germline values: CDR1 LNHNV, CDR2 YYDKDF (reference sequence). Trimming stripped 1 base from V and 5 bases from J, with 11 bases between. The CDR3 length is 14 residues. In nucleotides, the CDR3 is TGTGCCACCAGCAGAGGGGTCGAGCGGGAGACCCAGTACTTC. This translates into CATSRGVERETQYF. Full variable domain (remainder filled in from reference TRBV15 and TRBJ2-5): DAMVIQNPRYQVTQFGKPVTLSCSQTLNHNVMYWYQQKSSQAPKLLFHYYDKDFNNEADTPDNFQSRRPNTSFCFLDIRSPGLGDTAMYLCATSRGVERETQYFGPGTRLLVL.

The table lists this clonotype with many counts. This chain uses TRBV11-3 with TRBJ1-4; TRBD1 is a possible D gene (5 bases). The V end was cut by 0 bases, the J end by 4 bases, with 9 bases between. Germline V lookup: CDR1 SGHNT, CDR2 YENEEA. The CDR3 runs to 15 residues. The chain's CDR3 is CASSLDRQFNEKLFF. CDR3 DNA sequence: TGTGCCAGCAGCTTAGATCGACAGTTTAATGAAAAACTGTTTTTT.

The gene calls are TRBV7-9 and TRBJ2-4; maybe TRBD2 (6 bases). Between the trimmed V and J ends, which lost 5 bases and 0 bases, there was a span of 17 bases. The CDR3 is 17 amino acids. CDR1 and CDR2 (germline): SEHNR, FQNEAQ (reference sequence). The CDR3 nucleotides are TGTGCCAGCAGCCCCCTGGGACTCCTACTAGCCAAAAACATTCAGTACTTC. This codes for CASSPLGLLLAKNIQYF.

This clonotype was seen ten or more times. The chain links TRBV18 to TRBJ2-7; TRBD2 aligns across 7 bases. V trimming: 6 bases; J trimming: 3 bases; junction bases outside the gene matches: 5. The CDR3 runs to 13 residues. Germline assignment: CDR1 KGHSH and CDR2 LQKENI. CDR3 residues: CASSPTSVYEQYF. For the CDR3, the DNA is TGTGCCAGCTCGCCTACTAGCGTCTACGAGCAGTACTTC.

Points on this clonotype: An end of the junction does not agree with germline; a read error may underlie this. The V call is TRBV7-9, the J call TRBJ2-3; unclear D gene. Germline V gene sequence: CDR1 SEHNR, CDR2 FQNEAQ (reference sequence). The CDR3 has 12 residues. Here the CDR3 DNA reads TGTGTCAGCGTCCGCGCCGAGGATACGCAGTATTTT. Translation gives CVSVRAEDTQYF.

The chain joins TRBV6-2 or TRBV6-3 to TRBJ2-5; no firm D call. The CDR3 is made up of 15 amino acids. V gave up 2 bases and J gave up 1 base, with 11 bases separating them. Germline V lookup: CDR1 MNHEY, CDR2 SVGEGT. The CDR3 loop reads CASSYADTIQETQYF. CDR3 nucleotides: TGTGCCAGCAGTTACGCTGACACTATCCAAGAGACCCAGTACTTC.

This clonotype was found many times. V and J are TRBV2 and TRBJ2-3; 10 nucleotides line up with TRBD2. Unmatched junction bases numbered 4, after V lost 4 bases and J lost 0 bases. The CDR3 runs 16 residues. Germline loops: CDR1 SNHLY, CDR2 FYNNEI. The CDR3, as DNA: TGTGCCAGCAGTGGAGGACTAGCGGACAGCACAGATACGCAGTATTTT. Translated: CASSGGLADSTDTQYF.

V gene TRBV29-1 combines with J gene TRBJ2-7; tentatively, D is TRBD1 or TRBD2 (5 bases each). Germline V gene data show CDR1 as SQVTM and CDR2 as ANQGSEA. The CDR3 spans 11 residues. The CDR3 is CSYRGYYEQYF. In nucleotides, the CDR3 is TGCAGTTACCGGGGCTACTACGAGCAGTACTTC.

This clonotype occurred many times. This chain uses TRBV7-9 with TRBJ1-1, with no clear D. V gave up 5 bases and J gave up 7 bases, with 14 bases separating them. Germline V gene sequence: CDR1 SEHNR, CDR2 FQNEAQ (reference sequence). The CDR3 consists of 13 residues. CDR3 loop: CASSQRDVGEAFF. The DNA of the CDR3 is TGTGCCAGCAGCCAGCGGGATGTTGGTGAAGCTTTCTTT.

This clonotype was observed a few times. CDR3 sequence (DNA): TGTGCCAGCAGTTTTGCCAGTTCGTACCAAGAGACCCAGTACTTC. Its protein product is CASSFASSYQETQYF. The chain employs TRBV28 and TRBJ2-5; no clear D gene. Trimming shortened V by 3 bases and J by 0 bases, and 11 bases separated the two germline ends. This CDR3 region has 15 residues. Germline-derived CDR1 and CDR2 are MDHEN and SYDVKM.

J is TRBJ2-1 and V is TRBV5-4; D gene uncertain. Germline V gives CDR1 SGHNT, CDR2 YYREEE (reference sequence). This CDR3 region has 15 residues. The germline V and J ends were trimmed by 5 bases and 2 bases, with 14 bases remaining between them. The CDR3 here is CASSSVPAPYNEQFF. CDR3 DNA: TGTGCCAGCAGTTCGGTTCCGGCCCCCTACAATGAGCAGTTCTTC.

Only a few counts were recorded for this clonotype. The rearrangement uses TRBV5-6 and TRBJ2-7, with 9 bases identical to TRBD2. The J segment lost 6 bases and the V segment lost 5 bases, leaving 27 bases of the junction unmatched. The CDR3 runs to 20 residues. CDR1 and CDR2 from the germline V gene are SGHDT and YYEEEE. The CDR3 bases are TGTGCCAGCAGTAAGCCGGGACTAGCCCTCGATTCGGCGCGGTCGGGCGAGCAGTACTTC. Its protein is CASSKPGLALDSARSGEQYF.

This clonotype has ten or more counts. V usage is TRBV7-2 and J usage is TRBJ2-1, with 7 bases that match TRBD2. This CDR3 contains 18 residues. The J segment lost 5 bases and the V segment lost 4 bases, leaving 17 bases of the junction unmatched. Germline CDR1 reads SGHTA; CDR2 reads FQGNSA. CDR3 in DNA: TGTGCCAGCAGCTCCTTTGGTGCGGGAGCCGGGGCCCACAATGAGCAGTTCTTC. As protein: CASSSFGAGAGAHNEQFF.

The V call is TRBV15, the J call TRBJ2-1; D is unresolved. CDR1 LNHNV and CDR2 YYDKDF come from the germline V gene (reference sequence). This CDR3 has 14 residues. V was trimmed by 1 base and J by 6 bases, leaving 10 bases between them. CDR3 sequence reads: CATSRVKLSNEQFF. The CDR3 DNA follows: TGTGCCACCAGCAGAGTAAAGTTGAGCAATGAGCAGTTCTTC.

This clonotype has only a few counts. An end of the junction differs from the germline gene, which may be a read error. The chain uses TRBV15 and TRBJ2-7; 13 bases match TRBD2. CDR3 length: 15 residues. The germline V gene has CDR1 LNHNV and CDR2 YYDKDF (reference sequence). CDR3 protein: CATSGELAGGREQYF. The DNA for the CDR3 is TGTGCCACCAGCGGAGAACTAGCGGGAGGGCGAGAGCAGTACTTC.

This chain connects TRBV5-8 to TRBJ2-2; TRBD2 agrees at 8 bases. Germline-derived CDR1 and CDR2 are SGHTS and YDEGEE. With V trimmed by 5 bases and J by 2 bases, 8 bases remained unmatched. The CDR3 has 16 amino acids. The CDR3 protein is CASRLTSGKNTGELFF. Here the CDR3 DNA reads TGTGCCAGCAGGCTCACTAGCGGTAAAAACACCGGGGAGCTGTTTTTT.

The V and J genes are TRBV19 and TRBJ1-5; unclear D gene. Germline V gene lookup returns CDR1 LNHDA and CDR2 SQIVND (reference sequence). The CDR3 extends over 13 amino acids. V was pared by 3 bases and J by 2 bases, with 5 bases between. CDR3 DNA: TGTGCCAGTAGTATGAGGGGCAATCAGCCCCAGCATTTT. Protein product: CASSMRGNQPQHF.

The J gene is TRBJ2-7, the V gene TRBV19, with 8 bases that match TRBD2. The length of the CDR3 is 15 residues. Germline V gene sequence: CDR1 LNHDA, CDR2 SQIVND (reference sequence). V was clipped by 4 bases and J by 2 bases; unmatched bases: 7. Here the CDR3 reads CASSTSGRLPYEQYF. The CDR3 DNA is TGTGCCAGTAGTACCAGCGGGAGACTTCCCTACGAGCAGTACTTC.

As regards this clonotype: This could be a read error, since a much larger clone is one nucleotide away. The chain has TRBV6-1 and TRBJ2-1; D may match TRBD1 or TRBD2 (5 bases each). This CDR3 contains 14 residues. Germline V gene sequence: CDR1 MNHNS, CDR2 SASEGT. V shed 8 bases and J shed 3 bases, with 14 bases lying between them. Written as DNA, the CDR3 is TGTGCCAGCGGGGCGGGTCATTTCTACAATGAGCAGTTCTTC. The encoded protein is CASGAGHFYNEQFF.

This clonotype was counted ten times or more. This sequence joins TRBV30 and TRBJ1-1; D is perhaps TRBD1 (6 bases). The CDR3 covers 10 residues. Germline-derived CDR1 and CDR2 are GTSNPN and SVGIG (reference sequence). V lost 3 bases, J lost 7 bases, and 6 bases lay in between. CDR3 in DNA: TGTGCCTGGAGAGGGGGTGAAGCTTTCTTT. This translates into CAWRGGEAFF.

This clonotype was observed at least ten times. The chain uses TRBV7-9 and TRBJ2-7, with 8 bases identical to TRBD2. Germline assignment: CDR1 SEHNR and CDR2 FQNEAQ (reference sequence). The CDR3 contains 15 residues. The trim removed 1 base at V and 2 bases at J, leaving 4 bases unmatched. The CDR3 bases are TGTGCCAGCAGCTTAGTCTTAGCGGGGACCTACGAGCAGTACTTC. Protein: CASSLVLAGTYEQYF.

This clonotype has just one count. The rearrangement joins TRBV11-1 to TRBJ1-3; unclear D gene. This CDR3 is built from 15 residues. Trimming took off 6 bases at V and 0 bases at J, with 12 bases between the two ends. CDR1 and CDR2 (germline): SGHAT, FQDESV (reference sequence). The CDR3 region has the DNA TGTGCCAGCAGGCCTACCTCAAGCTCTGGAAACACCATATATTTT. Translation gives CASRPTSSSGNTIYF.

The gene calls are TRBV6-2 or TRBV6-3 and TRBJ1-1; possibly TRBD1 for D (5 bases). This CDR3 has 19 residues. Germline V lookup: CDR1 MNHEY, CDR2 SVGEGT. Trimming removed 1 base from V and 0 bases from J, with 21 bases in between. CDR3 DNA: TGTGCCAGCAGTTACTTCGAAACTCGGAGGGGCGCAATGAACACTGAAGCTTTCTTT. Encoded protein: CASSYFETRRGAMNTEAFF.